The 4 T cell receptor beta chains reported below all come from one sample, sequenced in a study of regulatory T cells in long-lasting Graves disease. Time point here: newly diagnosed GD, antithyroid drugs for less than 3 months. The TCR library used RNA extracted from PBMCs. Construction of TCR beta libraries relied on iRepertoire HTBI primers and on Arm-PCR targeting CDR3 regions. TCRdb ran MiXCR on the multiplex PCR reads and lists one entry per CDR3 protein. The repertoire includes around 500,000 distinct CDR3 sequences, roughly 14% of them detected once, and roughly a tenth sits in the top ten. These data are also associated with another study on T cells in Graves' hyperthyroidism and ophthalmopathy.

The sample in question was peripheral blood mononuclear cells (PBMCs), obtained at new diagnosis, from a patient treated with antithyroid drugs. Receptor source: a man aged 25 to 40 with Graves disease.

The sample holds many counts of this clonotype. This chain links TRBV6-4 with TRBJ1-1; possibly TRBD1 for D (6 bases). CDR3 length: 13 residues. Trimming removed 5 bases from V and 3 bases from J, with 10 bases in between. Germline V gives CDR1 MRHNA, CDR2 SNTAGT. The CDR3 protein is CASSPGHHTEAFF. The CDR3 DNA reads as TGTGCCAGCAGTCCGGGACATCACACTGAAGCTTTCTTT.

This clonotype was found many times. V and J are TRBV12-3 or TRBV12-4 and TRBJ2-3; D is undetermined. The CDR3 length is 11 residues. V shed 3 bases and J shed 6 bases, with 4 bases lying between them. The CDR3 spells CASSFRDTQYF. The CDR3 region has the DNA TGTGCCAGCAGTTTTAGGGATACGCAGTATTTT.

This clonotype was seen at least ten times. This rearrangement joins TRBV12-3 or TRBV12-4 to TRBJ2-1; the D gene is possibly TRBD1 (5 bases). Deletions cut 7 bases from V and 4 bases from J, with 17 bases between. The CDR3 has 15 amino acids. CDR3 residues: CASTLPTTDYNEQFF. In DNA form, the CDR3 reads TGTGCCAGCACCCTCCCCACGACAGATTACAATGAGCAGTTCTTC.

There are many counts of this clonotype. The chain links TRBV27 to TRBJ2-7, with D perhaps TRBD1 (5 bases). This CDR3 comprises 15 residues. Trimming left V 0 bases short and J 6 bases short, with 15 bases between. Per the germline V gene, CDR1 is MNHEY and CDR2 is SMNVEV (reference sequence). CDR3 coding DNA: TGTGCCAGCAGTTTATCGACAGCCTACCCCCTCGAGCAGTACTTC. Amino acids: CASSLSTAYPLEQYF.